This is a list of T cell receptor beta chains from one sample in a study of metastatic and nonmetastatic thyroid tumors. TCRdb re-processed the PCR reads through MiXCR. The sample holds around 28,000 clones, around 16% seen once. Sample: blood. These receptors all come from a female donor with papillary thyroid cancer or a benign thyroid nodule (not recorded which). Some clones in this sample may be carry-over from other donors' samples. Both conserved end residues are part of each CDR3. Each record gives: clone size, V gene, J gene, D gene, CDR3 protein. D genes are given only for firm matches. Expanded clones get a size class; other rows say once, few or many, or leave the size out.

clone size: few
V gene: TRBV12-3/TRBV12-4
J gene: TRBJ1-2
D gene: -
CDR3 protein: CASSLGVGANYGYTF

clone size: many
V gene: TRBV5-6
J gene: TRBJ2-3
D gene: TRBD2
CDR3 protein: CASRGGREDTQYF

clone size: many
V gene: TRBV14
J gene: TRBJ2-7
D gene: -
CDR3 protein: CASSQETGRGPSSYEQYF

clone size: many
V gene: TRBV28
J gene: TRBJ1-1
D gene: TRBD1
CDR3 protein: CASRIGTANFLNTEAFF

clone size: medium-sized
V gene: TRBV6-1
J gene: TRBJ1-2
D gene: -
CDR3 protein: CASSGAGNYGYTF

clone size: many
V gene: TRBV28
J gene: TRBJ1-4
D gene: -
CDR3 protein: CASSPPLDRFATNEKLFF

clone size: few
V gene: TRBV20-1
J gene: TRBJ2-2
D gene: -
CDR3 protein: CSASRDSNTGELFF

clone size: few
V gene: TRBV7-8
J gene: TRBJ2-7
D gene: -
CDR3 protein: CASNPEAGVVEQYF

clone size: many
V gene: TRBV19
J gene: TRBJ2-7
D gene: TRBD2
CDR3 protein: CASSTSGREEQYF

clone size: -
V gene: TRBV20-1
J gene: TRBJ2-6
D gene: -
CDR3 protein: CSARDSFSGANVLTF

clone size: -
V gene: TRBV6-2/TRBV6-3
J gene: TRBJ2-1
D gene: TRBD2
CDR3 protein: CASSYLAGVREQFF

clone size: few
V gene: TRBV27
J gene: TRBJ2-5
D gene: -
CDR3 protein: CASSFPEQETQYF

clone size: many
V gene: TRBV7-3
J gene: TRBJ2-6
D gene: TRBD2
CDR3 protein: CASSLHGGDSGANVLTF